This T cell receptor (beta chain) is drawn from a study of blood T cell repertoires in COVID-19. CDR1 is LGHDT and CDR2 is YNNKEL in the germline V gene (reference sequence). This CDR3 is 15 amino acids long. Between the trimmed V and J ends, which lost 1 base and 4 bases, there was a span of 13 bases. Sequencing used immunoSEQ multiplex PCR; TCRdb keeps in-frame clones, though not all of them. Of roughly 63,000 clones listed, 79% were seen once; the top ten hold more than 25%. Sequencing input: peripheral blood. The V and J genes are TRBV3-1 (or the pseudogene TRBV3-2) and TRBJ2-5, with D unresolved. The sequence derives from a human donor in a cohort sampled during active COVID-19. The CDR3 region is CASSQGRFPVETQYF. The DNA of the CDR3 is TGTGCCAGCAGCCAAGGCCGGTTTCCGGTAGAGACCCAGTACTTC.